Reported below is one TCR beta chain. Trimming removed 0 bases at V and 3 bases at J, with 9 bases between. The CDR3 loop spans 14 amino acids. CDR1 and CDR2 from the germline V gene are MNHEY and SVGAGI. The sample comes from a study of cytomegalovirus exposure and HLA in healthy donors. Separation from the 666-subject first cohort characterized the roughly 110-subject validation cohort, to which the donors belonged. This table comes from immunoSEQ multiplex PCR, and its TCRdb copy is limited to in-frame clones, with some not included. The sample lists some 100,000 clones; 70% to 90% were seen once. Sequencing was carried out using PBMCs. The chain recombines TRBV6-5 with TRBJ2-7; D is unresolved. The source of this sequence is a man aged 18 to 30 in good health and CMV-seronegative. DNA of the CDR3: TGTGCCAGCAGTTACTCCAGGTTAGACTACGAGCAGTACTTC. Encoded protein: CASSYSRLDYEQYF.